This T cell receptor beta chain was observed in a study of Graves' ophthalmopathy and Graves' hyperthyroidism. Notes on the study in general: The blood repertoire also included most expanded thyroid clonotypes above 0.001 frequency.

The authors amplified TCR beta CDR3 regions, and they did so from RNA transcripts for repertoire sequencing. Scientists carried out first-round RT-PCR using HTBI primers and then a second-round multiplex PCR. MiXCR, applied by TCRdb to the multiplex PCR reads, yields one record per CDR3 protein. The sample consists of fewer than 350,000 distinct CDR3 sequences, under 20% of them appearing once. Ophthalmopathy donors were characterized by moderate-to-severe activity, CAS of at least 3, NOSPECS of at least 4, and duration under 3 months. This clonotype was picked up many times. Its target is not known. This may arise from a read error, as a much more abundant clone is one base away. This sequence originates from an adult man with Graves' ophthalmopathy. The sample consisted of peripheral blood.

In nucleotides, the CDR3 is TGTGCCTGGAGTGGGGCTACGAACACTGAAGCTCTCTTT. Translation gives CAWSGATNTEALF. The rearrangement links TRBV30 to TRBJ1-1; D is uncertain. Per the germline V gene, CDR1 is GTSNPN and CDR2 is SVGIG (reference sequence). This CDR3 has 13 amino acids.